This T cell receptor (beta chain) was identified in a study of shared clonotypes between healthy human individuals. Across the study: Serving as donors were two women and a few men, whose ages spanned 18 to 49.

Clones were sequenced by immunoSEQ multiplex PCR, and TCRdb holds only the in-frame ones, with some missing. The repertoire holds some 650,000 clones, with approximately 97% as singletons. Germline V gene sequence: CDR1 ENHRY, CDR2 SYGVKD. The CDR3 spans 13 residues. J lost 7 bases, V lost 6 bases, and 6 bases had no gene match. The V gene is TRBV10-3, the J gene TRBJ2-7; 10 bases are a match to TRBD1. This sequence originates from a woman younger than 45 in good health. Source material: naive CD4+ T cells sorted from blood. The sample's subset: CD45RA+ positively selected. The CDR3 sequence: CAIRGTGAGEQYF. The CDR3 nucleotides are TGTGCCATCAGGGGGACAGGGGCCGGAGAGCAGTACTTC.